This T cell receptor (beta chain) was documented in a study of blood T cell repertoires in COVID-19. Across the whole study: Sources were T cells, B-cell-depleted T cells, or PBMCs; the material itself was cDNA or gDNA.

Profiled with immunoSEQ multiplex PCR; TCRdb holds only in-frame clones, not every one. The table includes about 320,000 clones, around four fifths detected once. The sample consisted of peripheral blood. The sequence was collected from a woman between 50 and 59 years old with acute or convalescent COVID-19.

CDR3 sequence reads: CASSSTPGQKGYTF. CDR3 nucleotide sequence: TGTGCCAGCAGCTCAACTCCGGGACAAAAAGGCTACACCTTC. This sequence joins TRBV7-2 and TRBJ1-2, with D perhaps matching TRBD1 (6 bases). V was shortened by 4 bases and J by 8 bases, with 17 bases between the two germline ends. Germline CDR1 SGHTA, CDR2 FQGNSA. CDR3 length equals 14 residues.